This T cell receptor (beta chain) comes out of a study of T cells expressing NK-cell markers. Study-wide background: Sorted CD3+CD56+NKG2C+, CD3+CD56+NKG2C- and CD3+CD56-NKG2C+ T cells supplied TCR beta repertoires. Study-level results: These clonotypes, the leaders elsewhere, also led the CD3+CD56-NKG2C+ fraction in a few donors.

For each CDR3 protein, TCRdb gives one entry from its re-call of the 5' RACE reads, without DNA. The listing records 550,000 or so distinct CDR3 sequences. Germline CDR1 is ENHRY and CDR2 is SYGVKD. The CDR3 has 16 residues. Note on this clonotype: Its target is not known.

The V call is TRBV10-3, the J call TRBJ2-4. The sample consisted of blood T cells: a sorted CD56 or NKG2C T cell subset, CD4+ or CD8+ T cells, or bulk PBMC T cells (not recorded which). The origin of this receptor is a man aged 18 to 30 in good health. The CDR3 is CAISDTRSIAKNIQYF.